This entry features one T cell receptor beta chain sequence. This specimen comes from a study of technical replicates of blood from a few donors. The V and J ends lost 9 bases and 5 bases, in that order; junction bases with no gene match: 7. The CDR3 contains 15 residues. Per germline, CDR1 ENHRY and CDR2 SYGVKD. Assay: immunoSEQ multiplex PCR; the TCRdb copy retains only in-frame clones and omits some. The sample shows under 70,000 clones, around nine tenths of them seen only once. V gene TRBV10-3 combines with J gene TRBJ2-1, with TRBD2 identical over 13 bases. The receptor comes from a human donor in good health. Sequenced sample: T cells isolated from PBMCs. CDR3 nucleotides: TGTGCCATGAAGGTGGGACTAGCGGGAAACAATGAGCAGTTCTTC. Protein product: CAMKVGLAGNNEQFF.